One sample yielded the 26 T cell receptor beta chains listed below, sequenced in a study of early T cells in non-severe SARS-CoV-2 infection. From the 5' RACE reads, TCRdb called clonotypes with MiXCR, one entry per CDR3 protein. The sample records 85,000 to 95,000 distinct CDR3 sequences, about 15% being singletons. Material: whole blood, obtained at baseline. Source of these receptors: an adult who was a healthcare worker with PCR-confirmed SARS-CoV-2 infection or an uninfected control (not recorded which).

As DNA, the CDR3 is TGTGCCAGTTCTCAACTTCAGGGTCTTGGCTACACCTTC. As protein: CASSQLQGLGYTF. The chain employs TRBV28 and TRBJ1-2, with a weak D call TRBD1 (5 bases). The V gene's germline CDR1 is MDHEN and CDR2 SYDVKM. This CDR3 spans 13 amino acids. V gave up 9 bases and J gave up 7 bases, with 18 bases separating them.

This clonotype was detected many times. This chain uses TRBV5-1 with TRBJ2-7, with D possibly matching TRBD2 (5 bases). CDR1 and CDR2 from the germline V gene are SGHRS and YFSETQ. The CDR3 has 15 residues. Trimming left V 0 bases short and J 6 bases short, with 16 bases between. Here the CDR3 DNA reads TGCGCCAGCAGCTTGGACCCACCGGGGATGGGCGAGCAGTACTTC. Translating it yields CASSLDPPGMGEQYF.

The chain has TRBV5-1 and TRBJ1-4, with a weak D call TRBD1 (5 bases). Trimming took 3 bases from V and 6 from J, leaving 18 bases between them. CDR3 length: 16 amino acids. In germline, CDR1 is SGHRS, CDR2 YFSETQ. CDR3 nucleotide sequence: TGCGCCAGCAGCTCCCTCCCAAGAGGGGACGATGAAAAACTGTTTTTT. This sequence encodes CASSSLPRGDDEKLFF.

This clonotype was found a few times. This chain links TRBV9 with TRBJ2-1, with 11 bases lining up with TRBD2. Germline assignment: CDR1 SGDLS and CDR2 YYNGEE. J gave up 10 bases and V 2 bases, and 8 bases lay outside the gene matches. The CDR3 loop spans 15 amino acids. The CDR3 here is CASSVTSGGLREQFF. The CDR3 DNA reads as TGTGCCAGCAGCGTCACTAGCGGGGGCTTAAGGGAGCAGTTCTTC.

This chain uses TRBV18 with TRBJ2-7; 9 bases line up with TRBD1. From germline, CDR1 is KGHSH and CDR2 LQKENI. The CDR3 is made up of 15 amino acids. V shed 3 bases, J shed 0 bases, and the junction held 3 bases outside the gene matches. The CDR3 nucleotides are TGTGCCAGCTCACCGAGGGACAGGGTCTCCTACGAGCAGTACTTC. This gives the protein CASSPRDRVSYEQYF.

V gene TRBV7-9 combines with J gene TRBJ2-2; no definite D call. V was cut by 4 bases and J by 2 bases, with 14 bases left in between. Germline V gene lookup returns CDR1 SEHNR and CDR2 FQNEAQ (reference sequence). This CDR3 is 16 amino acids long. The CDR3 DNA reads as TGTGCCAGCAGCTCTTATAAAATCAGAAACACCGGGGAGCTGTTTTTT. Its translation is CASSSYKIRNTGELFF.

This chain connects TRBV7-9 to TRBJ1-4, with 7 nucleotides matching TRBD1. CDR1 and CDR2 (germline): SEHNR, FQNEAQ (reference sequence). This CDR3 has 12 amino acids. The junction had 1 base not matched to a gene; V was cut back by 4 bases and J by 8 bases. The CDR3 bases are TGTGCCAGCAGCTACAGGGGCGAAAAACTGTTTTTT. This encodes CASSYRGEKLFF.

This clonotype was picked up many times. The rearrangement joins TRBV6-1 to TRBJ1-2; D ambiguous. Germline V CDR1 and CDR2: MNHNS, SASEGT. V lost 8 bases, J lost 7 bases, and 14 bases lay in between. This CDR3 has 12 residues. This CDR3 is CASRPMDLGYTF. The CDR3 nucleotides are TGTGCCAGCCGGCCCATGGATCTTGGCTACACCTTC.

This clonotype was seen only a few times. The V call is TRBV3-1, the J call TRBJ2-7; 10 bases fit TRBD1. CDR3 length: 14 amino acids. The trim removed 4 bases at V and 4 bases at J, leaving 4 bases unmatched. Germline CDR1 and CDR2: LGHDT and YNNKEL (reference sequence). The CDR3 loop is CASSLWTGGYEQYF. The CDR3 coding sequence is TGTGCCAGCAGCCTTTGGACAGGGGGGTACGAGCAGTACTTC.

V and J are TRBV4-1 and TRBJ2-1; D possibly corresponds to TRBD2 (5 bases). Trimming stripped 0 bases from V and 0 bases from J, with 15 bases between. Germline CDR1 reads MGHRA; CDR2 reads YSYEKL. The CDR3 spans 18 residues. CDR3 coding DNA: TGCGCCAGCAGCCAAGATCCCCCAGCGGCGAACTCCTACAATGAGCAGTTCTTC. It is translated as CASSQDPPAANSYNEQFF.

This clonotype was detected once. This sequence joins TRBV6-6 and TRBJ1-3; D gene unclear. Trimming left V 0 bases short and J 1 base short, with 7 bases between. Germline CDR1 is MNHNY and CDR2 is SVGAGI (reference sequence). The CDR3 sequence is 15 residues long. The CDR3: CASSYSRLSGNTIYF. The CDR3 DNA reads as TGTGCCAGCAGTTACTCTCGTTTATCTGGAAACACCATATATTTT.

This chain connects TRBV28 to TRBJ2-7, with D perhaps matching TRBD1 (6 bases). Between the trimmed V and J ends, which lost 8 bases and 5 bases, there was a span of 16 bases. The length of the CDR3 is 13 residues. Germline V gene data show CDR1 as MDHEN and CDR2 as SYDVKM. CDR3 sequence: CASLFNEGDEQYF. Written as DNA, the CDR3 is TGTGCCAGCCTTTTTAACGAGGGGGACGAGCAGTACTTC.

This clonotype turned up a few times. The genes are TRBV4-2 and TRBJ1-6; 7 bases fit TRBD1. The CDR3 has 16 amino acids. The trim removed 1 base at V and 7 bases at J, leaving 7 bases unmatched. Germline assignment: CDR1 LGHNA and CDR2 YNFKEQ. The CDR3 is CASSQGGDRRNSPLHF. The CDR3 DNA follows: TGTGCCAGCAGCCAAGGTGGGGACAGAAGAAATTCACCCCTCCACTTT.

V usage is TRBV2 and J usage is TRBJ2-7; D gene unclear. V was pared by 4 bases and J by 2 bases, with 3 bases between. Germline CDR1 SNHLY, CDR2 FYNNEI. This CDR3 spans 11 amino acids. Here the CDR3 DNA reads TGTGCCAGCAGTGGGGCCTACGAGCAGTACTTC. It specifies CASSGAYEQYF.

V usage is TRBV7-9 and J usage is TRBJ1-1, with D maybe TRBD1 (5 bases). Per germline, CDR1 SEHNR and CDR2 FQNEAQ (reference sequence). This CDR3 spans 13 amino acids. V was pared by 2 bases and J by 8 bases, with 12 bases between. This CDR3 is CASSLLPGQEAFF. Here the CDR3 DNA reads TGTGCCAGCAGCTTATTACCCGGACAAGAAGCTTTCTTT.

This clonotype was detected many times. This chain links TRBV12-3 or TRBV12-4 with TRBJ2-1, with D unresolved. V was cut by 5 bases and J by 5 bases, with 19 bases left in between. This CDR3 spans 16 amino acids. CDR3 in amino acids: CASSREGRWEDNEQFF. The DNA for the CDR3 is TGTGCCAGCAGTCGTGAAGGGCGTTGGGAAGACAATGAGCAGTTCTTC.

The gene calls are TRBV4-1 and TRBJ2-5, with D hard to call. This CDR3 is 14 amino acids long. Trimming took 3 bases from V and 5 from J, leaving 13 bases between them. Germline CDR1 and CDR2: MGHRA and YSYEKL. The DNA for the CDR3 is TGCGCCAGCAGCCACCGAGACGCTTCCGAGACCCAGTACTTC. Its translation is CASSHRDASETQYF.

V is TRBV6-2 or TRBV6-3 and J is TRBJ2-3; 8 bases are shared with TRBD2. With 3 bases clipped from V and 2 bases from J, the junction kept 4 bases outside the gene matches. This CDR3 spans 15 amino acids. The germline CDR1 and CDR2 sequences are MNHEY and SVGEGT. CDR3 in DNA: TGTGCCAGCAGTTATTCGGGAGGGCCCACAGATACGCAGTATTTT. Translation gives CASSYSGGPTDTQYF.

The rearrangement joins TRBV7-8 to TRBJ2-1; 7 bases line up with TRBD2. Germline CDR1 reads SGHVS; CDR2 reads FQNEAQ. The CDR3 contains 14 residues. V lost 3 bases to trimming and J lost 7 bases; unmatched junction nucleotides: 6. The CDR3 coding sequence is TGTGCCAGCAGCTTGGGGGGGGTAGGGAATGAGCAGTTCTTC. Amino acids: CASSLGGVGNEQFF.

This clonotype was seen more than once but under ten times. This chain uses TRBV28 with TRBJ1-6; D remains unclear. Germline V gene lookup returns CDR1 MDHEN and CDR2 SYDVKM. This CDR3 is built from 15 residues. The V end was cut by 3 bases, the J end by 0 bases, with 6 bases between. The CDR3 nucleotides are TGTGCCAGCAGTTTCGCGAGCTCCTATAATTCACCCCTCCACTTT. Translation gives CASSFASSYNSPLHF.

A few counts support this clonotype. The chain combines TRBV9 with TRBJ1-2, with a weak D call TRBD1 (5 bases). Germline values: CDR1 SGDLS, CDR2 YYNGEE. The V end was cut by 4 bases, the J end by 5 bases, with 18 bases between. CDR3 length: 15 residues. As DNA, the CDR3 is TGTGCCAGCAGCTCACGGGGGATAATGTCTTATGGCTACACCTTC. It codes for CASSSRGIMSYGYTF. The full variable domain, rest sourced from reference TRBV9 and TRBJ1-2, is DSGVTQTPKHLITATGQRVTLRCSPRSGDLSVYWYQQSLDQGLQFLIQYYNGEERAKGNILERFSAQQFPDLHSELNLSSLELGDSALYFCASSSRGIMSYGYTFGSGTRLTVV.

V and J are TRBV7-3 and TRBJ2-1; D perhaps matches TRBD2 (6 bases). Germline loops: CDR1 SGHTA, CDR2 FQGTGA. V lost 2 bases to trimming and J lost 12 bases, with 11 bases between them. The CDR3 loop spans 12 amino acids. The CDR3 DNA sequence: TGTGCCAGCAGCTTAGTTAGCGGCCCGCAGTTCTTC. The encoded protein is CASSLVSGPQFF.

The chain uses TRBV27 and TRBJ2-6; a weak D match, TRBD1 (6 bases). Germline CDR1 reads MNHEY; CDR2 reads SMNVEV (reference sequence). The CDR3 contains 17 residues. The germline V and J ends were trimmed by 5 bases and 2 bases, with 16 bases remaining between them. The DNA for the CDR3 is TGTGCCAGCAGTGCCGTACAGGGAATACCTGGGGCCAACGTCCTGACTTTC. Amino acid sequence: CASSAVQGIPGANVLTF.

This clonotype has at least ten counts. The chain carries TRBV5-1 and TRBJ2-7; tentative D call: TRBD2 (6 bases). V lost 1 base and J 2 bases, leaving 13 bases between the germline ends. Germline CDR1 SGHRS, CDR2 YFSETQ. The CDR3 loop spans 15 amino acids. CDR3 DNA sequence: TGCGCCAGCAGCTTGCAAGGAGGGACTCCCTACGAGCAGTACTTC. Residues: CASSLQGGTPYEQYF.

Here the CDR3 reads CASSLDPGTTEAFF. The CDR3 DNA follows: TGTGCCAGCAGCTTAGATCCCGGGACCACTGAAGCTTTCTTT. The V gene is TRBV11-2, the J gene TRBJ1-1, with TRBD1 as a possible D gene (5 bases). The V and J ends lost 0 bases and 4 bases respectively, with 9 bases between them. Germline loops: CDR1 SGHAT, CDR2 FQNNGV. The length of the CDR3 is 14 residues.

The chain employs TRBV20-1 and TRBJ1-1, with TRBD1 matching over 9 bases. V lost 3 bases to trimming and J lost 6 bases; unmatched junction nucleotides: 8. Germline V CDR1 and CDR2: DFQATT, SNEGSKA (reference sequence). The CDR3 extends over 14 amino acids. Here the CDR3 DNA reads TGCAGTGCTAGGACAGGGGGACGGATCGCTGAAGCTTTCTTT. This codes for CSARTGGRIAEAFF.